The 27 T cell receptor beta chains presented below share a single source sample, sequenced in a study of Ad26.COV2.S vaccination and SARS-CoV-2 variants. Treatment given: roughly 20 received Ad26.COV2.S at low or high dose, single or two shots; about five received placebo; per-sample allocation not given. Sampling was done on day 63 after the first vaccine or placebo injection. This table comes from immunoSEQ multiplex PCR, and its TCRdb copy is limited to in-frame clones, with some not included. This table has 350,000 to 500,000 clones, 89% appearing once. Sequenced here: peripheral blood, sampled in a trial of Ad26.COV2.S vaccine versus placebo. Source of these receptors: a person between 18 and 65 years old who received the Ad26.COV2.S COVID-19 vaccine or a placebo.

This sequence joins TRBV2 and TRBJ2-3, with D possibly TRBD1 on 5 matching bases. The CDR3 totals 15 residues. Trimming shortened V by 2 bases and J by 1 base, and 10 bases separated the two germline ends. Germline loops: CDR1 SNHLY, CDR2 FYNNEI. CDR3 sequence reads: CASSENLGGTDTQYF. The CDR3 DNA reads as TGTGCCAGCAGTGAAAACCTAGGGGGCACAGATACGCAGTATTTT.

The V call is TRBV5-8, the J call TRBJ2-1; D might be TRBD1 (5 bases). The germline V gene has CDR1 SGHTS and CDR2 YDEGEE. V lost 4 bases and J 8 bases, leaving 19 bases between the germline ends. The CDR3 has 15 residues. CDR3 nucleotide sequence: TGTGCCAGCAGCCCCGGCCTCAGGGCAGCCCATGAGCAGTTCTTC. Encoded protein: CASSPGLRAAHEQFF.

The chain joins TRBV4-2 to TRBJ1-2, with 7 bases fitting TRBD1. The CDR3 is 15 amino acids. V shed 0 bases and J 5 bases; nucleotides not matched to a gene: 6. CDR1 LGHNA and CDR2 YNFKEQ come from the germline V gene. The CDR3 here is CASSQDGTAFYGYTF. CDR3 nucleotide sequence: TGTGCCAGCAGCCAAGATGGGACAGCTTTTTATGGCTACACCTTC.

This chain connects TRBV7-3 to TRBJ2-3; tentative D call: TRBD1 (7 bases). This CDR3 is built from 14 residues. Trimming took 6 bases from V and 1 from J, leaving 11 bases between them. CDR1 and CDR2 (germline): SGHTA, FQGTGA. The CDR3 region is CASSFRGGTDTQYF. The CDR3 DNA sequence: TGTGCCAGCAGTTTCAGGGGGGGCACAGATACGCAGTATTTT.

The chain combines TRBV5-1 with TRBJ2-6, with 7 bases fitting TRBD1. CDR1 and CDR2 from the germline V gene are SGHRS and YFSETQ. V was clipped by 7 bases and J by 0 bases; unmatched bases: 13. This CDR3 has 18 residues. In nucleotides, the CDR3 is TGCGCCAGCGGGTTTCCGGGACAGCTGTCCTCTGGGGCCAACGTCCTGACTTTC. Translated, it gives CASGFPGQLSSGANVLTF.

The chain combines TRBV19 with TRBJ2-3; weak D call: TRBD1 (6 bases). Germline CDR1 is LNHDA and CDR2 is SQIVND (reference sequence). The length of the CDR3 is 14 residues. Trimming left V 7 bases short and J 1 base short, with 12 bases between. The DNA for the CDR3 is TGTGCCAGTACATCACAGGGTCGCACAGATACGCAGTATTTT. Translated: CASTSQGRTDTQYF.

This chain joins TRBV18 and TRBJ1-5; D uncertain. CDR1 and CDR2 (germline): KGHSH, LQKENI. Trimming removed 1 base at V and 6 bases at J, with 10 bases between. This CDR3 has 14 residues. The CDR3 DNA reads TGTGCCAGCTCACCACAGGGTGGACCTCAGCCCCAGCATTTT. Its protein product is CASSPQGGPQPQHF.

The rearrangement uses TRBV7-2 and TRBJ1-2, with D maybe TRBD1 (5 bases). The length of the CDR3 is 15 residues. The ends were cut back, 1 base at V and 5 bases at J, with 14 bases in the middle. Germline CDR1 and CDR2: SGHTA and FQGNSA. The CDR3 sequence is CASSLEGRALYGYTF. CDR3 sequence (DNA): TGTGCCAGCAGCTTAGAGGGCAGGGCCCTTTATGGCTACACCTTC.

This sequence joins TRBV5-1 and TRBJ1-1; TRBD1 might be the D (5 bases). The CDR3 length is 12 residues. The germline V gene has CDR1 SGHRS and CDR2 YFSETQ. V was pared by 3 bases and J by 9 bases, with 12 bases between. The CDR3 region has the DNA TGCGCCAGCAGCTGGGGGACGGAAAAAGCTTTCTTT. Its protein is CASSWGTEKAFF.

The V and J genes are TRBV28 and TRBJ1-2; D gene uncertain. Germline V gene lookup returns CDR1 MDHEN and CDR2 SYDVKM. The CDR3 has 15 amino acids. V dropped 1 base and J dropped 6 bases, with 15 bases sitting between them. DNA for the CDR3: TGTGCCAGCAGTTTATTCGCCGGTGTGAAGGATGGCTACACCTTC. Protein sequence: CASSLFAGVKDGYTF.

CDR3 DNA sequence: TGTGCCAGCAGTGACTCGAGGGGGGGAGGCTACACCTTC. Translation gives CASSDSRGGGYTF. The chain links TRBV6-4 to TRBJ1-2; tentatively, D is TRBD1 (6 bases). This CDR3 has 13 residues. Germline CDR1 MRHNA, CDR2 SNTAGT. V lost 0 bases and J lost 8, with 10 bases in between.

This chain links TRBV5-6 with TRBJ2-1; perhaps D is TRBD1 or TRBD2 (5 bases each). CDR3 length: 15 amino acids. CDR1 and CDR2 from the germline V gene are SGHDT and YYEEEE. V dropped 6 bases and J dropped 6 bases, with 19 bases sitting between them. CDR3 sequence: CASIPFRVGGNEQFF. The CDR3 DNA reads as TGTGCCAGCATCCCTTTCAGGGTTGGAGGCAATGAGCAGTTCTTC.

The CDR3 DNA reads as TGTGCCAGCAGCCCTGGACTACTCACCGGGGAGCTGTTTTTT. It encodes CASSPGLLTGELFF. The chain joins TRBV7-3 to TRBJ2-2; maybe TRBD2 (6 bases). CDR1 and CDR2 (germline): SGHTA, FQGTGA. Deletions cut 5 bases from V and 4 bases from J, with 11 bases between. The CDR3 totals 14 residues.

This chain uses TRBV7-2 with TRBJ1-4; D remains ambiguous. This CDR3 is 15 amino acids long. The germline V gene encodes CDR1 SGHTA and CDR2 FQGNSA. V shed 1 base and J shed 8 bases, with 14 bases lying between them. The CDR3 region is CASSLVVIENEKLFF. The CDR3 DNA reads as TGTGCCAGCAGCTTAGTGGTGATAGAGAACGAAAAACTGTTTTTT.

This clone was counted a single time. This chain joins TRBV5-1 and TRBJ1-2, with 7 bases aligning to TRBD1. The CDR3 has 14 residues. Germline V lookup: CDR1 SGHRS, CDR2 YFSETQ. V lost 0 bases and J lost 11; bases outside the gene matches: 10. In nucleotides, the CDR3 is TGCGCCAGCAGCTTGGGGAACACAGGGGACGTTTACACCTTC. Its translation: CASSLGNTGDVYTF.

The chain carries TRBV20-1 and TRBJ2-7; perhaps TRBD1 as D (5 bases). With 3 bases removed from V and 9 bases from J, the gap between germline ends came to 15 bases. This CDR3 contains 12 residues. Per germline, CDR1 DFQATT and CDR2 SNEGSKA (reference sequence). The CDR3 reads CSASRQGGGQYV. Here the CDR3 DNA reads TGCAGTGCTAGTCGGCAGGGCGGTGGGCAGTACGTC.

This chain's CDR3 is CASSPVYEQYV. DNA for the CDR3: TGTGCCAGCAGTCCTGTCTACGAGCAGTACGTC. This rearrangement joins TRBV28 to TRBJ2-7, with D hard to call. With 5 bases removed from V and 3 bases from J, the gap between germline ends came to 5 bases. CDR1 and CDR2 from the germline V gene are MDHEN and SYDVKM. There are 11 residues in the CDR3.

The chain combines TRBV19 with TRBJ2-2; D gene unclear. With 3 bases removed from V and 7 bases from J, the gap between germline ends came to 9 bases. This CDR3 comprises 13 residues. From germline, CDR1 is LNHDA and CDR2 SQIVND (reference sequence). In nucleotides, the CDR3 is TGTGCCAGTAGTATTCTTTTTAACGGGGAGCTGTTTTTT. Amino acids: CASSILFNGELFF. Filled out from reference TRBV19 and TRBJ2-2, the complete variable domain reads DGGITQSPKYLFRKEGQNVTLSCEQNLNHDAMYWYRQDPGQGLRLIYYSQIVNDFQKGDIAEGYSVSREKKESFPLTVTSAQKNPTAFYLCASSILFNGELFFGEGSRLTVL.

The rearrangement uses TRBV7-9 and TRBJ2-5, with a possible D match to TRBD2 (5 bases). V was clipped by 1 base and J by 4 bases, with 16 bases between them. Germline loops: CDR1 SEHNR, CDR2 FQNEAQ (reference sequence). The CDR3 is 16 residues long. The CDR3 sequence: CASSLVRTSRGETQYF. In DNA, the CDR3 is TGTGCCAGCAGCTTAGTTAGGACCAGCCGGGGAGAGACCCAGTACTTC. The variable domain in full, completed from reference TRBV7-9 and TRBJ2-5, reads DTGVSQNPRHKITKRGQNVTFRCDPISEHNRLYWYRQTLGQGPEFLTYFQNEAQLEKSRLLSDRFSAERPKGSFSTLEIQRTEQGDSAMYLCASSLVRTSRGETQYFGPGTRLLVL.

This rearrangement joins TRBV5-6 to TRBJ2-7, with D hard to call. From germline, CDR1 is SGHDT and CDR2 YYEEEE. The CDR3 spans 13 residues. V lost 1 base and J 0 bases, leaving 5 bases between the germline ends. Here the CDR3 DNA reads TGTGCCAGCAGCTTGACTGACTCCTACGAGCAGTACTTC. Protein product: CASSLTDSYEQYF. The full variable domain, with the rest looked up from reference TRBV5-6 and TRBJ2-7, is DAGVTQSPTHLIKTRGQQVTLRCSPKSGHDTVSWYQQALGQGPQFIFQYYEEEERQRGNFPDRFSGHQFPNYSSELNVNALLLGDSALYLCASSLTDSYEQYFGPGTRLTVT.

The CDR3 nucleotides read TGTGCCAGCAGCTTATCGGGGGACACCAATGAGCAGTTCTTC. It codes for CASSLSGDTNEQFF. V usage is TRBV7-3 and J usage is TRBJ2-1; D possibly matches TRBD1 or TRBD2 (6 bases each). This CDR3 has 14 residues. V lost 2 bases to trimming and J lost 6 bases, with 11 bases between them. CDR1 is SGHTA, CDR2 FQGTGA, per germline.

The chain carries TRBV11-3 and TRBJ2-5; D perhaps matches TRBD1 (7 bases). Trimming cost V 1 base and J 6 bases, with 12 bases left between them. The CDR3 covers 14 residues. Germline values: CDR1 SGHNT, CDR2 YENEEA. The DNA of the CDR3 is TGTGCCAGCAGCTTAGGTTCAGGGGGGAAGACCCAGTACTTC. Translated: CASSLGSGGKTQYF.

The V call is TRBV5-1, the J call TRBJ2-7; 8 nucleotides match TRBD1. In germline, CDR1 is SGHRS, CDR2 YFSETQ. Trimming cost V 2 bases and J 6 bases; bases outside gene matches: 10. This CDR3 spans 15 amino acids. The CDR3 here is CASSLGQGRHGEQYF. DNA of the CDR3: TGCGCCAGCAGCTTAGGACAGGGCCGTCACGGCGAGCAGTACTTC.

About this clone: This sample includes further DNA sequences coding for the same CDR3. The genes are TRBV10-3 and TRBJ2-7; D is unresolved. V was cut by 4 bases and J by 2 bases, with 6 bases left in between. Germline CDR1 ENHRY, CDR2 SYGVKD. There are 12 residues in the CDR3. CDR3 region: CAISGGTYEQYF. The DNA for the CDR3 is TGTGCCATCAGTGGAGGCACCTACGAGCAGTACTTC.

The chain carries TRBV7-2 and TRBJ1-2; the D is unclear. V was shortened by 0 bases and J by 4 bases, with 6 bases between the two germline ends. Germline lookup yields CDR1 SGHTA and CDR2 FQGNSA. The length of the CDR3 is 13 residues. The DNA of the CDR3 is TGTGCCAGCAGCTTAGCGAGCCGCTATGGCTACACCTTC. Its protein is CASSLASRYGYTF. The entire variable domain, with the rest obtained from reference TRBV7-2 and TRBJ1-2, is as follows: GAGVSQSPSNKVTEKGKDVELRCDPISGHTALYWYRQSLGQGLEFLIYFQGNSAPDKSGLPSDRFSAERTGGSVSTLTIQRTQQEDSAVYLCASSLASRYGYTFGSGTRLTVV.

This clone appeared a few times. V usage is TRBV15 and J usage is TRBJ2-1; D is possibly TRBD1 (6 bases). The CDR3 covers 14 residues. Trimming removed 0 bases at V and 8 bases at J, with 11 bases between. Germline CDR1 and CDR2: LNHNV and YYDKDF (reference sequence). Here the CDR3 reads CATSRDTNRDEQFF. In DNA form, the CDR3 reads TGTGCCACCAGCAGAGATACCAACAGGGATGAGCAGTTCTTC.

This rearrangement joins TRBV19 to TRBJ1-2; 7 nucleotides match TRBD1. V shed 3 bases and J 4 bases; nucleotides not matched to a gene: 8. Germline V gives CDR1 LNHDA, CDR2 SQIVND (reference sequence). The CDR3 consists of 15 residues. CDR3 nucleotides: TGTGCCAGTAGTATCCGGACAGGCCTCTCCTATGGCTACACCTTC. It encodes CASSIRTGLSYGYTF.